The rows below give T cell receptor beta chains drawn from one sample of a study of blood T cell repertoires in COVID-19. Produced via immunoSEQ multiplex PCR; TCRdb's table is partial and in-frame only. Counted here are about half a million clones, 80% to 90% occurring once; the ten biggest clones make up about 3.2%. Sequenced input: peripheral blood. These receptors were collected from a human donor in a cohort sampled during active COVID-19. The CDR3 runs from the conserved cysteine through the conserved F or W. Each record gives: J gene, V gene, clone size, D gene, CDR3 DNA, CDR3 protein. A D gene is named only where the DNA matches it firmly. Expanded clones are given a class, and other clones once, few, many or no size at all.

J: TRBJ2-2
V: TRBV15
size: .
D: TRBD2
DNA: TGTGCCACCAGCAGGGGACTAGGTGGCGGGGAGCTGTTTTTT
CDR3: CATSRGLGGGELFF

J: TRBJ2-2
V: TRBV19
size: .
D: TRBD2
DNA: TGTGCCAGTAGGCCCGGGGTAGCGGGAGCCGGGGAGCTGTTTTTT
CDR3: CASRPGVAGAGELFF

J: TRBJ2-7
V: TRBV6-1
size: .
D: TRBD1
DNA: TGTGCCAGCAGGTGGGGACAGGGTCTTTCCTACGAGCAGTACTTC
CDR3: CASRWGQGLSYEQYF

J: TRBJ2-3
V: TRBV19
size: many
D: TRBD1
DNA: TGTGCCACCCTTCTTGGGGGACAGGGGTCAGATACGCAGTATTTT
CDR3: CATLLGGQGSDTQYF

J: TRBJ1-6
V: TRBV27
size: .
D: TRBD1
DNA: TGTGCCAGCAGGCTCAGGGGGTACGAGAATTCACCCCTCCACTTT
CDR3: CASRLRGYENSPLHF

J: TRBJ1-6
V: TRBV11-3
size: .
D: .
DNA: TGTGCCAGCAGCTTAAGGGGCGAAAATTCACCCCTCCACTTT
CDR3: CASSLRGENSPLHF

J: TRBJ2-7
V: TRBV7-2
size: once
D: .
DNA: TGTGCCAGCAGCCCTCAGGGGTCGCTTTACGAGCAGTACTTC
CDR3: CASSPQGSLYEQYF

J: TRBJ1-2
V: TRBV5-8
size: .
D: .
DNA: TGTGCCAGCACTCCGGAGAGATTTCATGGCTACACCTTC
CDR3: CASTPERFHGYTF

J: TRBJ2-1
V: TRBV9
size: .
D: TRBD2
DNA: TGTGCCGGTAGCGGGCCCCCCGGGTACAATGAGCAGTTCTTC
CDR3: CAGSGPPGYNEQFF

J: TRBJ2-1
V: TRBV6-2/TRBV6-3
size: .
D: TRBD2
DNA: TGTGCCAGCAGTTTTGGGGACTACTCCTACAATGAGCAGTTCTTC
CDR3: CASSFGDYSYNEQFF

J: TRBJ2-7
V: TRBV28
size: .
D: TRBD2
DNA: TGTGCCAGCAGGCCTAGCGGAACCTACGAGCAGTACTTC
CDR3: CASRPSGTYEQYF

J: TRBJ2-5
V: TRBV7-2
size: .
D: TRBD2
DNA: TGTGCCAGCAGCTCTTTGACACTAGCGGAGAAAGAGACCCAGTACTTC
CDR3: CASSSLTLAEKETQYF

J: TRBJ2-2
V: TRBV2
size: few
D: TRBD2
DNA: TGTGCCAGCATCGGGAAGGGACTAGCGGCGACCGGGGAGCTGTTTTTT
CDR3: CASIGKGLAATGELFF

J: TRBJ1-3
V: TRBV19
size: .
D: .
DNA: TGTGCCAGTAGTGCCACGGAGGCCGGGGGAAACACCATATATTTT
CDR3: CASSATEAGGNTIYF

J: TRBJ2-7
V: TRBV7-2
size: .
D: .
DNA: TGTGCCAGCAGCTTAGAGCCTCTTAATTACGAGCAGTACTTC
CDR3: CASSLEPLNYEQYF

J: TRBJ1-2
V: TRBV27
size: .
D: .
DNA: TGTGCCAGCAGTCGGGAGGGCCTCTATGGCTACACCTTC
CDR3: CASSREGLYGYTF

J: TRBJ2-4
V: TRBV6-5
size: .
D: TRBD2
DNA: TGTGCCTCATCCAGGGAGCGGGAGGTGTCTTACATTCAGTACTTC
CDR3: CASSREREVSYIQYF

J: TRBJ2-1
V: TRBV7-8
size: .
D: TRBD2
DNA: TGTGCCAGCAGCTACCAGGGACTAGTCCACAATGAGCAGTTCTTC
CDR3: CASSYQGLVHNEQFF

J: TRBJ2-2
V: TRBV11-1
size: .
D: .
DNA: TGTGCCAGCAGCCGTGTGTCAGGGGCGATCGCCGGGGAGCTGTTTTTT
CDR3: CASSRVSGAIAGELFF

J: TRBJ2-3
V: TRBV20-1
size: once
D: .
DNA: TGCAGTGCTACAGGGAAGGATACGCAGTATTTT
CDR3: CSATGKDTQYF

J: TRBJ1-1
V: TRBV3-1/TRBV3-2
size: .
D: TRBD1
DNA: TGTGCCAGCAGCCCGGGACAGGGGGGGAACACTGAAGCTTTCTTT
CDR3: CASSPGQGGNTEAFF

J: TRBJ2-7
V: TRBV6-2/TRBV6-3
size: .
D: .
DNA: TGTGCCAGCACCCCAGAGGGGGTAGGGGAGCAGTACTTC
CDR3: CASTPEGVGEQYF

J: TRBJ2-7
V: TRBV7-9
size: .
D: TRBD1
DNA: TGTGCCAGCAGCTTAACCGGGACAGGGGACGAGCAGTACTTC
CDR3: CASSLTGTGDEQYF

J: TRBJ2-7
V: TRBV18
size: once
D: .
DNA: TGTGCCAGCTCACCTCAGTCCGAGCAGTACTTC
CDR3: CASSPQSEQYF

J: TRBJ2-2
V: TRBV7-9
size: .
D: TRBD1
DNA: TGTGCCAGCAGCTTAAGGGACAGGGACACCGGGGAGCTGTTTTTT
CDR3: CASSLRDRDTGELFF

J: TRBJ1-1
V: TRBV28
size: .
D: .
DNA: TGTGCCAGCAGTTCCCCCGGGGCAGGGAGGCCTGAAGCTTTCTTT
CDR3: CASSSPGAGRPEAFF

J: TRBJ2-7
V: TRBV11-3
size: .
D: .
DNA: TGTGCCAGCAGCTTGGGACTGGCTACGAAGCAGTACTTC
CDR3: CASSLGLATKQYF

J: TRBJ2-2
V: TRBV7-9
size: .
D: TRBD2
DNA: TGTGCCAGCAGGTTAGCGGGCAACACCGGGGAGCTGTTTTTT
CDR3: CASRLAGNTGELFF

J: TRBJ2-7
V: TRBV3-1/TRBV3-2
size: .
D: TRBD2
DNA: TGTGCCAGCAGCCAGCGGACTAGCGGGAGGTATTCCTACGAGCAGTACTTC
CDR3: CASSQRTSGRYSYEQYF

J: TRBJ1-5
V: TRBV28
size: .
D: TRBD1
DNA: TGTGCCAGCAGTTCCGTCACAGGGACAGGGCAGCCCCAGCATTTT
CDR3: CASSSVTGTGQPQHF

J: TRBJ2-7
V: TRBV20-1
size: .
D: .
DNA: TGCAGTGCTAGTGCCGGGATCTACGAGCAGTACTTC
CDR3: CSASAGIYEQYF

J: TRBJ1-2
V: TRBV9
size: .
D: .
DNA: TGTGCCAGCAGCGTAGCAGGTCCAGGTTTAAACTATGGCTACACCTTC
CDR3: CASSVAGPGLNYGYTF

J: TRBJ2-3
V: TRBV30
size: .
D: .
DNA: TGTGCCTGGAGGAGGGGGAATAGCGCAGATACGCAGTATTTT
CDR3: CAWRRGNSADTQYF

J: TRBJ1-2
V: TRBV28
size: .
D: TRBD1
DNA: TGTGCCAGCAGCCTCGGGACAGCAAGGGGCTACACCTTC
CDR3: CASSLGTARGYTF

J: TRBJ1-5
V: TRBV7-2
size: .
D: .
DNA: TGTGCCAGCAGCTTTGAGGGCAATCAGCCCCAGCATTTT
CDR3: CASSFEGNQPQHF

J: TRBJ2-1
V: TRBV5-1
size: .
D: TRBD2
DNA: TGCGCCAGCAGCTTGGTAGCGGGAACCTACAATGAGCAGTTCTTC
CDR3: CASSLVAGTYNEQFF

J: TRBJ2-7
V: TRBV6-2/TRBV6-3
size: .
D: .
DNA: TGTGCCAGCAGTTACTCCAGCCCGATTAGCGGACGGACCTACGAGCAGTACTTC
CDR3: CASSYSSPISGRTYEQYF